The 29 T cell receptor beta chains given below trace back to one sample, sequenced in a study of CD8+CD57+ T cells in acquired aplastic anemia. TCR beta VDJ and CDR3 profiles were obtained from a genomic DNA template. TCRdb called the reads again in MiXCR, with one record for every CDR3 protein. The sample lists about 150,000 distinct CDR3 sequences; approximately 52% were seen once. Whoever was chosen for sequencing had shown CD8+CD57+ cell expansion by flow cytometry. Specimen: sorted CD4+, CD8+, or CD8+CD57+ T cells (not recorded which) from PBMCs. All receptors derive from a human donor with aplastic anemia.

In this sample, this clonotype turned up many times. The gene calls are TRBV7-3 and TRBJ2-2; 14 bases fit TRBD2. The CDR3 runs 16 residues. Unmatched junction bases numbered 5, after V lost 5 bases and J lost 6 bases. The V gene's germline CDR1 is SGHTA and CDR2 FQGTGA. This CDR3 reads CASSTSTSGGAGELFF. CDR3 nucleotides: TGTGCCAGCAGCACGTCGACTAGCGGGGGGGCCGGGGAGCTGTTTTTT.

About this clonotype itself: This clone may be a read error of a much larger clone one base away. V is TRBV11-1 and J is TRBJ2-1; TRBD2 matches 8 bases. After removal of 8 bases from V and 5 bases from J, the junction contained 11 bases not matched to a gene. Per the germline V gene, CDR1 is SGHAT and CDR2 is FQDESV (reference sequence). This CDR3 is 15 amino acids long. The CDR3 nucleotides read TGTGCCAGCGGCCACCCGGGCGGGGGGAACAATGAGCAGTTCTTC. Translation: CASGHPGGGNNEQFF.

The chain employs TRBV24-1 and TRBJ2-3; 12 nucleotides line up with TRBD2. The V segment lost 7 bases and the J segment 4 bases; nucleotides outside the gene matches: 11. Per the germline V gene, CDR1 is KGHDR and CDR2 is SFDVKD. The CDR3 length is 17 residues. DNA for the CDR3: TGTGCCACCAGCTCAGCTAGCGGGGGGGCCGATCCAGATACGCAGTATTTT. This codes for CATSSASGGADPDTQYF.

This clonotype was recorded at least ten times. The V and J genes are TRBV11-1 and TRBJ1-2; weak D call: TRBD1 (5 bases). CDR1 is SGHAT and CDR2 is FQDESV in the germline V gene (reference sequence). Deletions cut 6 bases from V and 5 bases from J, with 22 bases between. The CDR3 runs to 16 residues. Here the CDR3 reads CASRPAAGGEGYGYTF. CDR3 sequence (DNA): TGTGCCAGCAGACCGGCCGCGGGGGGGGAGGGATATGGCTACACCTTC.

In its sample, this clonotype was seen a few times. This may stem from a read error, because a much larger clone lies one nucleotide away. The V call is TRBV20-1, the J call TRBJ2-1, with D perhaps TRBD2 (5 bases). Germline values: CDR1 DFQATT, CDR2 SNEGSKA (reference sequence). The CDR3 length is 14 residues. V lost 1 base and J lost 8, with 15 bases in between. The CDR3 protein is CSARGPAVLDEQFF. In nucleotides, the CDR3 is TGCAGTGCTAGAGGACCAGCGGTGTTGGATGAGCAGTTCTTC.

There are a few counts of this clonotype. The J gene is TRBJ2-7, the V gene TRBV25-1, with D unresolved. The germline gives CDR1 MGHDK, CDR2 SYGVNS. Deletions cut 4 bases from V and 4 bases from J, with 8 bases between. The CDR3 extends over 12 amino acids. The CDR3 reads CASSGAVYEQYF. CDR3 coding DNA: TGTGCCAGCAGTGGGGCAGTTTACGAGCAGTACTTC.

This rearrangement joins TRBV7-8 to TRBJ2-2, with a weak D call TRBD1 (5 bases). The CDR3 length is 13 residues. Germline assignment: CDR1 SGHVS and CDR2 FQNEAQ. Trimming cost V 0 bases and J 6 bases, with 5 bases left between them. CDR3 bases: TGTGCCAGCAGCTTAGCAGGGGCCGGGGAGCTGTTTTTT. Amino acid sequence: CASSLAGAGELFF.

This clonotype has ten or more counts. This chain connects TRBV12-3 or TRBV12-4 to TRBJ2-7; D not resolved. V was trimmed by 3 bases and J by 0 bases, leaving 12 bases between them. The CDR3 sequence is 15 residues long. This chain's CDR3 is CASSFGGLSSYEQYF. The CDR3 bases are TGTGCCAGCAGTTTCGGCGGCCTGAGCTCCTACGAGCAGTACTTC.

The rearrangement links TRBV2 to TRBJ2-2; tentatively, D is TRBD2 (5 bases). Trimming pared 7 bases from V and 4 bases from J, leaving 16 bases between. The CDR3 is made up of 15 amino acids. Germline CDR1 reads SNHLY; CDR2 reads FYNNEI. CDR3 protein: CASKVEASGTGELFF. In nucleotides, the CDR3 is TGTGCCAGCAAGGTGGAGGCGTCGGGCACCGGGGAGCTGTTTTTT.

The sample holds many counts of this clonotype. This chain connects TRBV7-3 to TRBJ2-1; a weak D match, TRBD2 (6 bases). The CDR3 loop spans 14 amino acids. Germline lookup yields CDR1 SGHTA and CDR2 FQGTGA. V was pared by 5 bases and J by 5 bases, with 13 bases between. The CDR3 sequence: CASSPLGGHNEQFF. CDR3 bases: TGTGCCAGCAGCCCCTTGGGGGGTCACAATGAGCAGTTCTTC.

The chain recombines TRBV7-4 with TRBJ2-7; TRBD1 aligns across 10 bases. The CDR3 totals 14 residues. Germline V gives CDR1 SGHVT, CDR2 SQSDAQ. The junction had 2 bases not matched to a gene; V was cut back by 6 bases and J by 0 bases. CDR3 nucleotide sequence: TGTGCCAGCAGTGGGACAGGGGCCTCCTACGAGCAGTACTTC. Protein sequence: CASSGTGASYEQYF. The complete variable domain, with remaining parts taken from reference TRBV7-4 and TRBJ2-7, reads GAGVSQSPRYKVAKRGRDVALRCDSISGHVTLYWYRQTLGQGSEVLTYSQSDAQRDKSGRPSGRFSAERPERSVSTLKIQRTEQGDSAVYLCASSGTGASYEQYFGPGTRLTVT.

Turning to this clonotype: One end of the junction varies from germline; a read error may be responsible. CDR3 sequence: CASSYLPGTANTEAFF. The DNA of the CDR3 is TGTGCCAGCAGTTACCTACCGGGGACAGCGAACACTGAAGCTTTCTTT. The rearrangement joins TRBV10-3 to TRBJ1-1; 7 bases fit TRBD1. Germline V gene data show CDR1 as ENHRY and CDR2 as SYGVKD. The CDR3 length is 16 residues.

Details on this clonotype: Since a much larger clone is just one base distant, this may be a read error. The rearrangement uses TRBV11-2 and TRBJ2-1, with D possibly TRBD1 on 6 matching bases. Germline V CDR1 and CDR2: SGHAT, FQNNGV. CDR3 length: 13 residues. This CDR3 reads CASSSSGANEQIF. The DNA for the CDR3 is TGTGCCAGCAGCTCCTCAGGGGCAAATGAGCAGATCTTC.

Comments on this clonotype: The CDR3 does not end in the conserved phenylalanine or tryptophan, so this is likely a read error. This chain connects TRBV27 to TRBJ2-5, with TRBD1 matching 7 bases. The junction had 6 bases not matched to a gene; V was cut back by 0 bases and J by 2 bases. CDR1 is MNHEY, CDR2 SMNVEV, per germline (reference sequence). The CDR3 runs to 16 residues. In nucleotides, the CDR3 is TGTGCCAGCAGTTTATCGGGGGACAGCCAACAAGAGACCCAGTACCTC. Translated, it gives CASSLSGDSQQETQYL.

This clonotype was observed many times. The chain couples TRBV10-3 to TRBJ2-1, with 10 bases fitting TRBD2. CDR3 length: 14 residues. With V trimmed by 10 bases and J by 5 bases, 8 bases remained unmatched. Germline V gene lookup returns CDR1 ENHRY and CDR2 SYGVKD. CDR3 nucleotide sequence: TGTGCCACCCGACCGACTAGCGGGCACAATGAGCAGTTCTTC. Encoded protein: CATRPTSGHNEQFF.

In its sample, this clonotype was seen many times. The chain recombines TRBV10-2 with TRBJ1-1; D is uncertain. The ends were cut back, 5 bases at V and 6 bases at J, with 13 bases in the middle. Germline V gives CDR1 WSHSY, CDR2 SAAADI. CDR3 length: 13 residues. CDR3 nucleotides: TGCGCCAGCAGTCCCGGGCGCCGCGCTGAAGCTTTCTTT. It specifies CASSPGRRAEAFF.

In its sample, this clonotype was seen once. A much more abundant neighbour one base away suggests this may be a read error. The chain joins TRBV4-3 to TRBJ2-1; D possibly uses TRBD1 or TRBD2 (5 bases each). Germline CDR1 reads LGHNA; CDR2 reads YSLEER. There are 15 residues in the CDR3. CDR3 in amino acids: CAGSQGEGTYNEQFF. Here the CDR3 DNA reads TGCGCCGGCAGCCAAGGTGAGGGGACCTACAATGAGCAGTTCTTC.

The chain is built from TRBV2 and TRBJ2-1, with 7 bases lining up with TRBD2. CDR1 and CDR2 from the germline V gene are SNHLY and FYNNEI. Losses at the gene ends were 4 bases for V and 3 bases for J; bases not matched to a gene: 6. The CDR3 length is 15 residues. Here the CDR3 DNA reads TGTGCCAGCAGTGCCAGGCTAGCGGACTACAATGAGCAGTTCTTC. It specifies CASSARLADYNEQFF. Supplemented by reference TRBV2 and TRBJ2-1, the full variable domain reads EPEVTQTPSHQVTQMGQEVILRCVPISNHLYFYWYRQILGQKVEFLVSFYNNEISEKSEIFDDQFSVERPDGSNFTLKIRSTKLEDSAMYFCASSARLADYNEQFFGPGTRLTVL.

The chain joins TRBV18 to TRBJ1-1, with D possibly being TRBD1 (6 bases). From germline, CDR1 is KGHSH and CDR2 LQKENI. The CDR3 contains 16 residues. Trimming took 5 bases from V and 5 from J, leaving 21 bases between them. The CDR3 DNA sequence: TGTGCCAGCTCAGTCGTCGGAAACGGGGGGGCGACTGAAGCTTTCTTT. Its protein is CASSVVGNGGATEAFF.

At least ten counts were recorded for this clonotype. This sequence joins TRBV7-8 and TRBJ1-2; D is ambiguous. CDR3 size: 15 residues. Trimming shortened V by 4 bases and J by 0 bases, and 12 bases separated the two germline ends. The germline gives CDR1 SGHVS, CDR2 FQNEAQ. CDR3 residues: CASSSHRLSNYGYTF. CDR3 coding DNA: TGTGCCAGCAGCTCCCATCGACTGTCTAACTATGGCTACACCTTC.

The chain has TRBV27 and TRBJ2-7; D gene unclear. The V gene's germline CDR1 is MNHEY and CDR2 SMNVEV (reference sequence). This CDR3 spans 13 amino acids. Trimming pared 6 bases from V and 3 bases from J, leaving 12 bases between. CDR3 nucleotides: TGTGCCAGCAGCCCTGTCACCCTCTACGAGCAGTACTTC. As protein: CASSPVTLYEQYF.

This clonotype was counted at least ten times. This chain connects TRBV19 to TRBJ2-5; D is unresolved. V dropped 6 bases and J dropped 5 bases, with 13 bases sitting between them. Germline V gene sequence: CDR1 LNHDA, CDR2 SQIVND (reference sequence). CDR3 length: 13 residues. This CDR3 reads CASSYAVGETQYF. The CDR3 DNA sequence: TGTGCCAGTAGCTACGCTGTGGGGGAGACCCAGTACTTC.

Ten or more counts support this clonotype. The chain is built from TRBV7-6 and TRBJ2-2; D is perhaps TRBD1 (6 bases). Germline V lookup: CDR1 SGHVS, CDR2 FNYEAQ. The CDR3 length is 19 residues. V lost 1 base and J lost 0, with 18 bases in between. CDR3 in amino acids: CASSLDKDRALPNTGELFF. The CDR3 region has the DNA TGTGCCAGCAGCTTAGACAAGGACAGAGCACTTCCGAACACCGGGGAGCTGTTTTTT.

The chain carries TRBV24-1 and TRBJ2-5; possible D gene TRBD2, 5 bases. There are 12 residues in the CDR3. V gave up 9 bases and J gave up 5 bases, with 12 bases separating them. Germline CDR1 and CDR2: KGHDR and SFDVKD. CDR3 nucleotide sequence: TGTGCCACCGGCGGGCCCGGGGAGACCCAGTACTTC. It translates to CATGGPGETQYF.

This clonotype has a count of ten or more. The chain combines TRBV6-2 or TRBV6-3 with TRBJ2-7; D not certain. The CDR3 covers 13 residues. V lost 2 bases to trimming and J lost 3 bases, with 8 bases between them. Germline V lookup: CDR1 MNHEY, CDR2 SVGEGT. DNA of the CDR3: TGTGCCAGCAGTTACGGACCAAACTACGAGCAGTACTTC. Translation gives CASSYGPNYEQYF.

The genes are TRBV2 and TRBJ2-2; 13 nucleotides match TRBD2. Germline assignment: CDR1 SNHLY and CDR2 FYNNEI. This CDR3 has 19 amino acids. J was trimmed by 4 bases and V by 5 bases; bases with no gene match: 13. CDR3 sequence (DNA): TGTGCCAGCAGTCCCGCGACTAGCGGGGGGTATGGTTTCACCGGGGAGCTGTTTTTT. The encoded protein is CASSPATSGGYGFTGELFF. The full variable domain, rest sourced from reference TRBV2 and TRBJ2-2, is EPEVTQTPSHQVTQMGQEVILRCVPISNHLYFYWYRQILGQKVEFLVSFYNNEISEKSEIFDDQFSVERPDGSNFTLKIRSTKLEDSAMYFCASSPATSGGYGFTGELFFGEGSRLTVL.

The chain is built from TRBV7-3 and TRBJ1-1; D unclear. The CDR3 covers 12 residues. Deletions cut 5 bases from V and 3 bases from J, with 7 bases between. Germline lookup yields CDR1 SGHTA and CDR2 FQGTGA. In nucleotides, the CDR3 is TGTGCCAGCAGCATGGTGGACACTGAAGCTTTCTTT. Translation gives CASSMVDTEAFF. The variable domain in full, completed from reference TRBV7-3 and TRBJ1-1, reads GAGVSQTPSNKVTEKGKYVELRCDPISGHTALYWYRQSLGQGPEFLIYFQGTGAADDSGLPNDRFFAVRPEGSVSTLKIQRTERGDSAVYLCASSMVDTEAFFGQGTRLTVV.

This clonotype has ten or more counts. The rearrangement uses TRBV7-9 and TRBJ1-1; 8 nucleotides match TRBD1. CDR3 size: 15 residues. Germline V gives CDR1 SEHNR, CDR2 FQNEAQ (reference sequence). The trim removed 5 bases at V and 2 bases at J, leaving 7 bases unmatched. In DNA form, the CDR3 reads TGTGCCAGCAGCCCCTCGGGACAGGATAACACTGAAGCTTTCTTT. Amino acids: CASSPSGQDNTEAFF.

The V call is TRBV20-1, the J call TRBJ2-1; 9 positions match TRBD1. Trimming at V came to 3 bases and at J to 5 bases, leaving 8 bases not matched to a gene. This CDR3 has 15 residues. The germline gives CDR1 DFQATT, CDR2 SNEGSKA (reference sequence). The CDR3 loop reads CSASHWTGADNEQFF. CDR3 coding DNA: TGCAGTGCTAGTCACTGGACAGGGGCCGACAATGAGCAGTTCTTC.